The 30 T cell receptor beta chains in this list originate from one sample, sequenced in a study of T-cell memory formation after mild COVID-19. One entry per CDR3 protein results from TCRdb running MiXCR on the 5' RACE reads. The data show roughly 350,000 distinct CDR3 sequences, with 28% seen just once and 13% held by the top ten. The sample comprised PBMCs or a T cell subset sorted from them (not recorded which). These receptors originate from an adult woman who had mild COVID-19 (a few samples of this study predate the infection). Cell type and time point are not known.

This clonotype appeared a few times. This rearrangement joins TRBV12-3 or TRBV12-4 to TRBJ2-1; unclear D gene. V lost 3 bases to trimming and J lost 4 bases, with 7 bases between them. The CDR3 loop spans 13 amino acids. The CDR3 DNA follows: TGTGCCAGCAGTTTGGTAGAATACAATGAGCAGTTCTTC. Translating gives CASSLVEYNEQFF.

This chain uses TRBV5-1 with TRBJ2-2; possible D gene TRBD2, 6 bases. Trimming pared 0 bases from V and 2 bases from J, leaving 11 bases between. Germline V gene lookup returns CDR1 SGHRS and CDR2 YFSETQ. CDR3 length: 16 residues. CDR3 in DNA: TGCGCCAGCAGCTTGGAAGGACTACTTAACACCGGGGAGCTGTTTTTT. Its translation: CASSLEGLLNTGELFF. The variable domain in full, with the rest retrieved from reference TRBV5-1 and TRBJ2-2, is KAGVTQTPRYLIKTRGQQVTLSCSPISGHRSVSWYQQTPGQGLQFLFEYFSETQRNKGNFPGRFSGRQFSNSRSEMNVSTLELGDSALYLCASSLEGLLNTGELFFGEGSRLTVL.

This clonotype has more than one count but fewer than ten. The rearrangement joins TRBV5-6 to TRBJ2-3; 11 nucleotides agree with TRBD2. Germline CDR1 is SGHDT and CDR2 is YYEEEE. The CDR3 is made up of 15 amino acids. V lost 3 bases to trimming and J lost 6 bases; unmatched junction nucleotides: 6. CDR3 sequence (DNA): TGTGCCAGCAGCTGGCGACTAGCGGGATCCGATACGCAGTATTTT. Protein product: CASSWRLAGSDTQYF.

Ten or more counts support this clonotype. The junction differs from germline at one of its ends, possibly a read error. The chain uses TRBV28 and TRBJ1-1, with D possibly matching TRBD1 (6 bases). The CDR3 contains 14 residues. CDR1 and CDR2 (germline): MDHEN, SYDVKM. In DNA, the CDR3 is TGTGCCAGCAGAGGAGTGGCTCTGGGGGCTGACGCTTTCTTT. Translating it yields CASRGVALGADAFF.

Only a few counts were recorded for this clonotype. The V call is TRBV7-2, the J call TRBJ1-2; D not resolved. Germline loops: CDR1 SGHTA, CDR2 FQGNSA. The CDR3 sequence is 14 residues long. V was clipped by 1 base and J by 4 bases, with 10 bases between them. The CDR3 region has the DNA TGTGCCAGCAGCTTAGACGCAGGCCCCTATGGCTACACCTTC. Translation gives CASSLDAGPYGYTF.

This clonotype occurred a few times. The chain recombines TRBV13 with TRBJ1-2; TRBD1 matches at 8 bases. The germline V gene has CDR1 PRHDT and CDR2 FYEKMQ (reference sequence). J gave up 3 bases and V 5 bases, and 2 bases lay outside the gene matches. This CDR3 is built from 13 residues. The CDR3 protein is CASSQTGDYGYTF. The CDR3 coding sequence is TGTGCCAGCAGCCAGACAGGGGACTATGGCTACACCTTC. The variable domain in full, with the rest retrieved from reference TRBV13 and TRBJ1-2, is AAGVIQSPRHLIKEKRETATLKCYPIPRHDTVYWYQQGPGQDPQFLISFYEKMQSDKGSIPDRFSAQQFSDYHSELNMSSLELGDSALYFCASSQTGDYGYTFGSGTRLTVV.

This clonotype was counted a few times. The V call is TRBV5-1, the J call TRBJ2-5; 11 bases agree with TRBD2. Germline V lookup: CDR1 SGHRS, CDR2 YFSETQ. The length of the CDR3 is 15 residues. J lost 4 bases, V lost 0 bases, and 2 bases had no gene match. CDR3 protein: CASSLALAGGETQYF. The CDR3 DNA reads TGCGCCAGCAGCTTGGCCCTAGCGGGGGGAGAGACCCAGTACTTC.

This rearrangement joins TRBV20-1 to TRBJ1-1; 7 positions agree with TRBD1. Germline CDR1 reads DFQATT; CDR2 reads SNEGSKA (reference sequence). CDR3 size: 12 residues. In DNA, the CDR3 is TGCAGAGCAAGGGGGCGTTACACTGAAGCTTTCTTT. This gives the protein CRARGRYTEAFF.

CDR3 in amino acids: CASSYVPKNEQFF. The CDR3 DNA sequence: TGTGCCAGCAGCTACGTTCCCAAAAATGAGCAGTTCTTC. The chain uses TRBV13 and TRBJ2-1; D is undetermined. Looked up from germline, CDR1 is PRHDT and CDR2 is FYEKMQ (reference sequence). Trimming took 4 bases from V and 7 from J, leaving 11 bases between them. The CDR3 extends over 13 amino acids.

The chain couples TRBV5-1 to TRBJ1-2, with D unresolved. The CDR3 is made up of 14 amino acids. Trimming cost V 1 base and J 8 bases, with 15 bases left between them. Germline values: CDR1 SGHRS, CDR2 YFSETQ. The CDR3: CASSLNAPGEGYTF. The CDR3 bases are TGCGCCAGCAGCTTGAATGCGCCAGGAGAAGGCTACACCTTC.

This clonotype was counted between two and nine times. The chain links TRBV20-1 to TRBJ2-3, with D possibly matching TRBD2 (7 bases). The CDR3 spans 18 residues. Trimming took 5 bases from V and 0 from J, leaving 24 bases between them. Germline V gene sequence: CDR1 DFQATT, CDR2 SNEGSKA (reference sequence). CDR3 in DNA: TGCAGTGCTCGCCTCAGGCGGGGGCCCGCCGCTAGCACAGATACGCAGTATTTT. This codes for CSARLRRGPAASTDTQYF.

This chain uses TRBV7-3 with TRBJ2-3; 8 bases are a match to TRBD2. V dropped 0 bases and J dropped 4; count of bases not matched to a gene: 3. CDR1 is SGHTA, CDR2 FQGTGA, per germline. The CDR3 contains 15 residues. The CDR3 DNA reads TGTGCCAGCAGCTTAACGCCTAGCGGGTCAGATACGCAGTATTTT. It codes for CASSLTPSGSDTQYF.

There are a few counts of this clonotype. CDR3 loop: CASSRTGTAGRTEAFF. The CDR3 nucleotides read TGCGCCAGCAGCAGGACCGGGACAGCGGGGAGGACTGAAGCTTTCTTT. The chain combines TRBV5-1 with TRBJ1-1; 7 nucleotides agree with TRBD1. V dropped 4 bases and J dropped 5; count of bases not matched to a gene: 14. This CDR3 region has 16 residues. CDR1 is SGHRS and CDR2 is YFSETQ in the germline V gene. Combining the CDR3 with reference TRBV5-1 and TRBJ1-1 gives the whole variable domain KAGVTQTPRYLIKTRGQQVTLSCSPISGHRSVSWYQQTPGQGLQFLFEYFSETQRNKGNFPGRFSGRQFSNSRSEMNVSTLELGDSALYLCASSRTGTAGRTEAFFGQGTRLTVV.

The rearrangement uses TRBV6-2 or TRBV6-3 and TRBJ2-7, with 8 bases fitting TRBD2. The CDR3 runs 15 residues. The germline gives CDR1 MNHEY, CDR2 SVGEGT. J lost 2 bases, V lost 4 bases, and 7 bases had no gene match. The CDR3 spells CASSLSAGDAYEQYF. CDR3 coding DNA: TGTGCCAGCAGTTTATCAGCGGGGGACGCCTACGAGCAGTACTTC.

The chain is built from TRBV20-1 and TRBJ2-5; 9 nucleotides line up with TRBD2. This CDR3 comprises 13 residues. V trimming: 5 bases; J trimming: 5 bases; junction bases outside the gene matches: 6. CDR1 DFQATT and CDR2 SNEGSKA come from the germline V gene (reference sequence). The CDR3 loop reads CSAGAGGWETQYF. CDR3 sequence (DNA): TGCAGTGCTGGAGCGGGAGGATGGGAGACCCAGTACTTC.

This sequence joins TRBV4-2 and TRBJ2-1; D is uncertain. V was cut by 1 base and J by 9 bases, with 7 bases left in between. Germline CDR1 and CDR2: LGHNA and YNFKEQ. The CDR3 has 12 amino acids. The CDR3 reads CASSQGPGEQFF. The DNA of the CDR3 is TGTGCCAGCAGCCAAGGACCGGGTGAGCAGTTCTTC.

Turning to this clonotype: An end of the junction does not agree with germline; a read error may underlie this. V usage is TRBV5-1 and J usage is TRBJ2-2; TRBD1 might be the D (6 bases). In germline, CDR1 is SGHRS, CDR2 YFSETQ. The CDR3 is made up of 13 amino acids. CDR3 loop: CASRQGDTRELFF. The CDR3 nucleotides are TGCGCCAGCAGACAGGGAGACACCCGGGAGCTGTTTTTT.

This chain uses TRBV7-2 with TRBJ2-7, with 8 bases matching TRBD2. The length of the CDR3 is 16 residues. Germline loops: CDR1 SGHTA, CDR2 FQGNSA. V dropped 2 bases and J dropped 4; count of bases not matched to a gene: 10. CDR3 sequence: CASSLRGGRIGYEQYF. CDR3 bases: TGTGCCAGCAGCTTACGTGGCGGGAGGATTGGTTACGAGCAGTACTTC.

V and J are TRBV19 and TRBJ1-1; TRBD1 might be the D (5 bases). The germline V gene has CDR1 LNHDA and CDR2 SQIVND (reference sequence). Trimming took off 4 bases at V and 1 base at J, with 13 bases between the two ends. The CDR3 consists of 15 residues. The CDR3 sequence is CASSTGDRWNTEAFF. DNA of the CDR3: TGTGCCAGTAGTACGGGAGACAGATGGAACACTGAAGCTTTCTTT.

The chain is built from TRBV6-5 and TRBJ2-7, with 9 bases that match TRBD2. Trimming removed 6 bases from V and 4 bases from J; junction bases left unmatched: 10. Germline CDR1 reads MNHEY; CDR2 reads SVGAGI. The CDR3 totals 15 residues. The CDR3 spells CASRSLAGLFYEQYF. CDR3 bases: TGTGCCAGCAGATCCCTAGCGGGACTCTTTTACGAGCAGTACTTC.

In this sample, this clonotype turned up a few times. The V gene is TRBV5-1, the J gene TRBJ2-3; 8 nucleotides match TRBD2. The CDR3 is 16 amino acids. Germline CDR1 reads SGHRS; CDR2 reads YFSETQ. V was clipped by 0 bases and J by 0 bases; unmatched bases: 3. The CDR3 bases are TGCGCCAGCAGCTTGGACGGGAGGGGCAGCACAGATACGCAGTATTTT. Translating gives CASSLDGRGSTDTQYF.

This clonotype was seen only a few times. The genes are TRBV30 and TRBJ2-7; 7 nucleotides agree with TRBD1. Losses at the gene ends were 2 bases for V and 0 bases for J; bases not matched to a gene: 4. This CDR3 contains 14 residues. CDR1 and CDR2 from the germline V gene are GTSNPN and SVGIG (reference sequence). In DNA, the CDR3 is TGTGCCTGGAGTCGGACAGGTCCCTCCTACGAGCAGTACTTC. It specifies CAWSRTGPSYEQYF.

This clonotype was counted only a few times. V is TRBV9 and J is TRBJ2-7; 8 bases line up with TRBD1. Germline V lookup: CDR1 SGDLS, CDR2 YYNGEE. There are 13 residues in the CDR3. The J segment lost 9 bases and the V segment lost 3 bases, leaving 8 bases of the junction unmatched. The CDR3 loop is CASSEGDRKWQYF. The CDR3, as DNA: TGTGCCAGCAGCGAGGGGGACAGGAAGTGGCAGTACTTC.

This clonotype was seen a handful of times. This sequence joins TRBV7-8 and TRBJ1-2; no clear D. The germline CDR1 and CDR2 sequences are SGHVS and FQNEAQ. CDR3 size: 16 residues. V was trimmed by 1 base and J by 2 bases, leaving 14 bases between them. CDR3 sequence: CASSLGAGMGNYGYTF. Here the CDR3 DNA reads TGTGCCAGCAGCTTAGGGGCTGGGATGGGGAACTATGGCTACACCTTC.

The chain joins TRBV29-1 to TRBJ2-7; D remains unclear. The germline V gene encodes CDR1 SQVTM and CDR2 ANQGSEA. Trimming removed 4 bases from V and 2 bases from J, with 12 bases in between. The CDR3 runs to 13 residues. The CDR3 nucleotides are TGCAGCGTTGTTATGGAGAACGCCTACGAGCAGTACTTC. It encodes CSVVMENAYEQYF.

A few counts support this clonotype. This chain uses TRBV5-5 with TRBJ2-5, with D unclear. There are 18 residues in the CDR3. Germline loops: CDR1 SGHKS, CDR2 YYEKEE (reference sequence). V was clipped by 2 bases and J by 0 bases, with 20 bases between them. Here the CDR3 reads CASSFAFWESVDQETQYF. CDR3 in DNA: TGTGCCAGCAGCTTTGCCTTTTGGGAATCAGTAGACCAAGAGACCCAGTACTTC. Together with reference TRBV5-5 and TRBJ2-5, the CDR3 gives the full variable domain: DAGVTQSPTHLIKTRGQQVTLRCSPISGHKSVSWYQQVLGQGPQFIFQYYEKEERGRGNFPDRFSARQFPNYSSELNVNALLLGDSALYLCASSFAFWESVDQETQYFGPGTRLLVL.

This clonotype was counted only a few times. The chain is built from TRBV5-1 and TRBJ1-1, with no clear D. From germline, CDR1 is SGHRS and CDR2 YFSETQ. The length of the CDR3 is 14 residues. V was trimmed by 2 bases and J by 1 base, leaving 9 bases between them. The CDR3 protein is CASSLKSQNTEAFF. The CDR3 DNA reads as TGCGCCAGCAGCTTAAAGTCCCAGAACACTGAAGCTTTCTTT.

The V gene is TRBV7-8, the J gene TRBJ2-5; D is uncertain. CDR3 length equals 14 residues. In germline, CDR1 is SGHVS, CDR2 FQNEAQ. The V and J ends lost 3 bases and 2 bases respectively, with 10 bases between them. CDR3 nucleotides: TGTGCCAGCAGCTTCAATGTAGGTCAAGAGACCCAGTACTTC. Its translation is CASSFNVGQETQYF.

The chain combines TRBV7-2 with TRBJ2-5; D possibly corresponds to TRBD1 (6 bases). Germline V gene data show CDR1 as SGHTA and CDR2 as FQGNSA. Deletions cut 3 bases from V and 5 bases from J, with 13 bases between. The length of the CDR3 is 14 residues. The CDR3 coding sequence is TGTGCCAGCAGCTTCGCCCCTAGGGGGGAGACCCAGTACTTC. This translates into CASSFAPRGETQYF.

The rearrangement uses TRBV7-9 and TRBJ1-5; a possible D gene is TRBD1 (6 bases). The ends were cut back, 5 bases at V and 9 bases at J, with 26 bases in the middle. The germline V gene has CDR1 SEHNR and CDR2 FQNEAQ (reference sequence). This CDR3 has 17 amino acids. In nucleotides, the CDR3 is TGTGCCAGCAGCGCAGGACAGTTCCCTTTCTCGATACGGCCCCAGCATTTT. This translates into CASSAGQFPFSIRPQHF.